This T cell receptor (beta chain) stems from a study of beta chain features in type 1 diabetes. This CDR3 region has 14 residues. The germline V gene has CDR1 PRHDT and CDR2 FYEKMQ (reference sequence). The germline V and J ends were trimmed by 3 bases and 0 bases, with 9 bases remaining between them. Study conclusions and caveats: VDJ junctions in type 1 diabetes patients carried more deletions and fewer insertions. Over-representation of high TCR-expressing cells was a possible consequence of cDNA sequencing.

The authors sorted CD4+ naive, central memory, regulatory and stem cell-like memory cells via CD45RO/CCR7/CD25/CD127/CD95/CD27. There are a few counts of this clone. Its antigen is currently unknown. Every isolated RNA sample was fully reverse transcribed, so sequencing captured expressed TCRB transcripts. Roughly 3.5 million reads per sample on average were obtained from naive, central memory and regulatory T cell samples. TCRdb's table, derived via immunoSEQ multiplex PCR, lists solely in-frame clones and lacks some. The sample holds about 470,000 clones; approximately 31% are singletons and the top ten take about 0.06%.

The sequence was obtained from a man aged 18 to 30 in good health. The sequenced sample consisted of naive CD4+ T cells from blood. The chain uses TRBV13 and TRBJ2-7, with D perhaps matching TRBD1 (6 bases). The CDR3: CASSFDRISYEQYF. The CDR3 bases are TGTGCCAGCAGCTTCGACAGGATCTCCTACGAGCAGTACTTC.